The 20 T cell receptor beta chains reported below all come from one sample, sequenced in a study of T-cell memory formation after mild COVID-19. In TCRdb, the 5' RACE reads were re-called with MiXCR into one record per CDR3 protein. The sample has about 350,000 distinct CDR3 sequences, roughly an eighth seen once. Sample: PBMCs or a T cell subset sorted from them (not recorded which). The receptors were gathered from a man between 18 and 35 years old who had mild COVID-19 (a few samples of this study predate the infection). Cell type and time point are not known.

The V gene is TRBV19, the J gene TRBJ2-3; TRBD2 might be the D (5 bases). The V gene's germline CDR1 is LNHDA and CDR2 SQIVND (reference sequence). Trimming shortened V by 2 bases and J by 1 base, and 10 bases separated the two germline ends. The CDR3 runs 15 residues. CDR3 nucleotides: TGTGCCAGTAGTATAAAGCGGAGCCGCACAGATACGCAGTATTTT. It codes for CASSIKRSRTDTQYF.

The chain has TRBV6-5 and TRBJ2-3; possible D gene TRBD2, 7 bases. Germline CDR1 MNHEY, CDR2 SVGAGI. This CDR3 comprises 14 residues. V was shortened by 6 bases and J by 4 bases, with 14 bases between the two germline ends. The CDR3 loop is CASSSPGGADTQYF. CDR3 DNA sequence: TGTGCCAGCAGCTCTCCGGGGGGCGCAGATACGCAGTATTTT.

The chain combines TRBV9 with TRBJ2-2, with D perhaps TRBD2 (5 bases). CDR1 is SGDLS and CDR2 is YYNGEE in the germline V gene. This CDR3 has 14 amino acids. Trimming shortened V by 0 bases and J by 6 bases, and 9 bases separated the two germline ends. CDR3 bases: TGTGCCAGCAGCGTAGCGGAGGAAGCCGGGGAGCTGTTTTTT. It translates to CASSVAEEAGELFF.

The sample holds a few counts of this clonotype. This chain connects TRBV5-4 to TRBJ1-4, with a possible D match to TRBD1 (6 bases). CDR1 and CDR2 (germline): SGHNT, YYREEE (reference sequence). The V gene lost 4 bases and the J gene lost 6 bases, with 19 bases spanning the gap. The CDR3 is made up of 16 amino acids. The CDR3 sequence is CASSRRAAGADEKLFF. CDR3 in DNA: TGTGCCAGCAGCAGACGCGCGGCAGGGGCAGATGAAAAACTGTTTTTT.

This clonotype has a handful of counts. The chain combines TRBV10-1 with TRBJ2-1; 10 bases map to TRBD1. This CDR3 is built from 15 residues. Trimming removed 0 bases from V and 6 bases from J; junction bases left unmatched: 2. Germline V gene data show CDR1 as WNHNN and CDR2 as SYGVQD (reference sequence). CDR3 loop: CASSESWTGGNEQFF. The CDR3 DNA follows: TGCGCCAGCAGTGAGTCGTGGACAGGGGGCAATGAGCAGTTCTTC.

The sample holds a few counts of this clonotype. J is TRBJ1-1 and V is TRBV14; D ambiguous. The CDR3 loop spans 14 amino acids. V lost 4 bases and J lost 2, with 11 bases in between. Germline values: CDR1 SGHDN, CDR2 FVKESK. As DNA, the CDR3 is TGTGCCAGCAGCCCTCGCCGGTCTAACACTGAAGCTTTCTTT. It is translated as CASSPRRSNTEAFF.

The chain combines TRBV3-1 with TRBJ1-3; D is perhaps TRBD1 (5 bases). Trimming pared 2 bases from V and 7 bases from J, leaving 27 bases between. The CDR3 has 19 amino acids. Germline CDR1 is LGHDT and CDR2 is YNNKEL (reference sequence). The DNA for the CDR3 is TGTGCCAGCAGCCAACCCGGAGGGGAGTTCCGGGCCCTACGGAACACCATATATTTT. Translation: CASSQPGGEFRALRNTIYF.

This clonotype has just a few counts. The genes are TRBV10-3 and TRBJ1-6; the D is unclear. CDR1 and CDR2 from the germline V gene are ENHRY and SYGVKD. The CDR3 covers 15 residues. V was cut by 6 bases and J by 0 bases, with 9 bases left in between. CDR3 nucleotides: TGTGCCATCAGGACCGAGAGCTCCTATAATTCACCCCTCCACTTT. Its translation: CAIRTESSYNSPLHF.

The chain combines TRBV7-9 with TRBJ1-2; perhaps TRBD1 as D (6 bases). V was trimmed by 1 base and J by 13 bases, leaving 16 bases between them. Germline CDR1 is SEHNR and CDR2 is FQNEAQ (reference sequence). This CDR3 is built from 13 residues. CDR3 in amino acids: CASSLGRQGGPTF. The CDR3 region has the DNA TGTGCCAGCAGCTTAGGGCGCCAAGGGGGACCCACCTTC. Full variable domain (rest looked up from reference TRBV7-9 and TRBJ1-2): DTGVSQNPRHKITKRGQNVTFRCDPISEHNRLYWYRQTLGQGPEFLTYFQNEAQLEKSRLLSDRFSAERPKGSFSTLEIQRTEQGDSAMYLCASSLGRQGGPTFGSGTRLTVV.

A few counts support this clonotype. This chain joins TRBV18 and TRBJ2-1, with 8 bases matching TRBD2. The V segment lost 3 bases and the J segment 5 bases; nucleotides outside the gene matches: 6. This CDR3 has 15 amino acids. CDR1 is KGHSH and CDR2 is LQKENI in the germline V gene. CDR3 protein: CASSPASGGHNEQFF. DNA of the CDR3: TGTGCCAGCTCACCGGCGAGCGGGGGCCACAATGAGCAGTTCTTC.

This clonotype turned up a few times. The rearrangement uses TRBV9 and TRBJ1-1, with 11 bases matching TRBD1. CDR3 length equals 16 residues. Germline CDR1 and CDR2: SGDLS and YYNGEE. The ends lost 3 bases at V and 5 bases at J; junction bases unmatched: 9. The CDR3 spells CASSAGTGGWRTEAFF. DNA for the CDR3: TGTGCCAGCAGCGCCGGGACAGGGGGATGGCGAACTGAAGCTTTCTTT.

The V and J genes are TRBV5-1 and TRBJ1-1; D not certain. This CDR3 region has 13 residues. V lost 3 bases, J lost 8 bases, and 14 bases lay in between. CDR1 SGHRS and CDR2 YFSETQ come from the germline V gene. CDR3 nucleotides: TGCGCCAGCAGCTCCGGTCCCATAGAGGAAGCTTTCTTT. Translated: CASSSGPIEEAFF.

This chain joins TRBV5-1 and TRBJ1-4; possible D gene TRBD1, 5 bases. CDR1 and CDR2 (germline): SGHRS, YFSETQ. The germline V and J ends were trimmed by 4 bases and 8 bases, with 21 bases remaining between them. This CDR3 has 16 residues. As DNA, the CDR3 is TGCGCCAGCAGCCTGCGGGGCGGCGCAATCGGCGAAAAACTGTTTTTT. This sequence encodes CASSLRGGAIGEKLFF.

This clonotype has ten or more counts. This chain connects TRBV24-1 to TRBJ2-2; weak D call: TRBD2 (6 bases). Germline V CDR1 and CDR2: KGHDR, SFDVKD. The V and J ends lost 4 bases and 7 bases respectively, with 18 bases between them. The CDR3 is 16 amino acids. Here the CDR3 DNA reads TGTGCCACCAGTGACCCTCGACGGGGGACCCACGGGGAGCTGTTTTTT. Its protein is CATSDPRRGTHGELFF.

The CDR3 reads CASDPEGIHEQYF. The CDR3 DNA reads TGCGCCAGCGACCCTGAGGGGATCCACGAGCAGTACTTC. V usage is TRBV10-1 and J usage is TRBJ2-7; D is tentatively TRBD1 or TRBD2 (5 bases each). This CDR3 region has 13 residues. CDR1 is WNHNN and CDR2 is SYGVQD in the germline V gene (reference sequence). Trimming shortened V by 8 bases and J by 5 bases, and 16 bases separated the two germline ends.

CDR3 nucleotides: TGTGCCAGCAGTTACTCGACCCCCGGACTAGCGGGGGGGCCCCTAGATACGCAGTATTTT. Encoded protein: CASSYSTPGLAGGPLDTQYF. This rearrangement joins TRBV6-5 to TRBJ2-3; 15 nucleotides agree with TRBD2. Germline trimming cut 0 bases from V and 5 bases from J; bases unmatched to any gene: 12. The CDR3 has 20 amino acids. Germline lookup yields CDR1 MNHEY and CDR2 SVGAGI.

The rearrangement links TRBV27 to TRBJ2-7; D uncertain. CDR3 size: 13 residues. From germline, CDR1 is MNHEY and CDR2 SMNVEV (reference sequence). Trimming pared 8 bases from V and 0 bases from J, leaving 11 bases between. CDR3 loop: CASAQTVSYEQYF. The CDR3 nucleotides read TGTGCCAGCGCTCAGACGGTCTCCTACGAGCAGTACTTC.

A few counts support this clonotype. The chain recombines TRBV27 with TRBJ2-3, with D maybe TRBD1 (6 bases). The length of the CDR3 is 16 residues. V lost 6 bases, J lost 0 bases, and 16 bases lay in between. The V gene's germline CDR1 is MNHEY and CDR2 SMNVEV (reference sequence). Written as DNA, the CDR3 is TGTGCCAGCAGGCCCCGGCGAAGGGGGAGCACAGATACGCAGTATTTT. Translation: CASRPRRRGSTDTQYF.

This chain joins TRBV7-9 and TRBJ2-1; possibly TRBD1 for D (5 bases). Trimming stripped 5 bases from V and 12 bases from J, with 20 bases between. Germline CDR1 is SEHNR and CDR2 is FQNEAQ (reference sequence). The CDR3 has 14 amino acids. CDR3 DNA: TGTGCCAGCAGCCAGGAAACCATTTTAGGGGCGCAGTTCTTC. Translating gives CASSQETILGAQFF.

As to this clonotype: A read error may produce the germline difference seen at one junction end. The CDR3 sequence is CATRHTGQGLNSEAFF. CDR3 DNA sequence: TGTGCCACCAGACATACGGGACAGGGTTTAAACAGTGAAGCTTTCTTT. The genes are TRBV6-1 and TRBJ1-1; TRBD1 agrees at 9 bases. The CDR3 contains 16 residues. Germline values: CDR1 MNHNS, CDR2 SASEGT.